Below, 30 T cell receptor beta chains from the same sample are listed, as sequenced in a study of human T cells and chemical hapten exposure. Time point given: pre-sensitization, week 0. Treatment: therapeutic diphenylcyclopropenone sensitization with weekly scalp DPC. TCRdb called the RACE reads again in MiXCR, with one record for every CDR3 protein. This table has about 260,000 distinct CDR3 sequences, around 9.3% appearing once. Sequenced material: whole blood, taken in connection with sensitization to the hapten diphenylcyclopropenone (DPC). The receptors derive from a woman aged 40-49 years with alopecia areata. Some clones in this sample may be carry-over from other donors' samples.

This clonotype was found many times. This chain joins TRBV12-3 or TRBV12-4 and TRBJ2-1; no firm D call. V was cut by 1 base and J by 8 bases, with 15 bases left in between. The length of the CDR3 is 15 residues. The chain's CDR3 is CASSLVSSGGDEQFF. The DNA for the CDR3 is TGTGCCAGCAGTTTAGTTTCGTCGGGTGGGGATGAGCAGTTCTTC.

This chain joins TRBV28 and TRBJ2-4; 10 positions agree with TRBD2. The V segment lost 6 bases and the J segment 4 bases; nucleotides outside the gene matches: 9. There are 16 residues in the CDR3. Germline assignment: CDR1 MDHEN and CDR2 SYDVKM. CDR3 DNA: TGTGCCAGCAGCATTTTATCGACTAGCGGGAAAAACATTCAGTACTTC. Translation: CASSILSTSGKNIQYF.

This clonotype was seen a few times. This chain links TRBV12-3 or TRBV12-4 with TRBJ2-7, with a possible D match to TRBD1 (5 bases). The CDR3 runs to 12 residues. Trimming removed 5 bases from V and 6 bases from J, with 11 bases in between. CDR3 sequence (DNA): TGTGCCAGCAGTGGGCAGGGTGGCGAGCAGTACTTC. It yields the protein CASSGQGGEQYF.

This clonotype has just a few counts. V usage is TRBV7-9 and J usage is TRBJ2-6; 13 bases fit TRBD2. Germline CDR1 reads SEHNR; CDR2 reads FQNEAQ (reference sequence). This CDR3 contains 19 residues. J gave up 4 bases and V 4 bases, and 10 bases lay outside the gene matches. The CDR3: CASSSTRTSGRSGANVLTF. The CDR3 DNA sequence: TGTGCCAGCAGCTCTACCCGGACTAGCGGGAGATCGGGGGCCAACGTCCTGACTTTC. Looking up the rest from reference TRBV7-9 and TRBJ2-6 gives the full variable domain: DTGVSQNPRHKITKRGQNVTFRCDPISEHNRLYWYRQTLGQGPEFLTYFQNEAQLEKSRLLSDRFSAERPKGSFSTLEIQRTEQGDSAMYLCASSSTRTSGRSGANVLTFGAGSRLTVL.

This chain joins TRBV11-2 and TRBJ2-7; 10 nucleotides align to TRBD2. This CDR3 is built from 16 residues. CDR1 and CDR2 (germline): SGHAT, FQNNGV. V was clipped by 1 base and J by 5 bases; unmatched bases: 8. CDR3 bases: TGTGCCAGCAGCTTAGGGTATCGCGGACTAGCGGACGAGCAGTACTTC. Residues: CASSLGYRGLADEQYF.

This clonotype was seen a few times. This chain joins TRBV4-3 and TRBJ1-5; 7 nucleotides line up with TRBD1. This CDR3 spans 15 amino acids. The ends lost 2 bases at V and 7 bases at J; junction bases unmatched: 8. Germline-derived CDR1 and CDR2 are LGHNA and YSLEER. The CDR3 DNA sequence: TGCGCCAGCAGCCAAACGACAGGGTCGAAGCAGCCCCAGCATTTT. Translation: CASSQTTGSKQPQHF.

The rearrangement joins TRBV28 to TRBJ2-1, with a possible D match to TRBD2 (6 bases). The CDR3 covers 12 residues. Trimming cost V 5 bases and J 10 bases, with 12 bases left between them. CDR1 is MDHEN, CDR2 SYDVKM, per germline. The CDR3 DNA sequence: TGTGCCAGCAGTCTCGGGAGATGGGAGCAGTTCTTC. It yields the protein CASSLGRWEQFF.

On this clonotype: It is likely a read error, because the conserved phenylalanine at the end of the CDR3 is missing. V usage is TRBV18 and J usage is TRBJ1-1; D gene uncertain. V was clipped by 0 bases and J by 1 base, with 3 bases between them. Looked up from germline, CDR1 is KGHSH and CDR2 is LQKENI. This CDR3 comprises 13 residues. The CDR3 reads CASSPPQNTEAFS. The CDR3 nucleotides are TGTGCCAGCTCACCACCACAGAACACTGAAGCTTTCTCT.

This clonotype was counted only a few times. The chain couples TRBV12-3 or TRBV12-4 to TRBJ2-5; 8 bases line up with TRBD1. This CDR3 is 16 amino acids long. V lost 0 bases to trimming and J lost 4 bases; unmatched junction nucleotides: 7. The DNA for the CDR3 is TGTGCCAGCAGTTTAGCTCCCAGGACAGGGCGAGAGACCCAGTACTTC. Encoded protein: CASSLAPRTGRETQYF.

This clonotype appeared a few times. V gene TRBV5-1 combines with J gene TRBJ1-1; 7 bases line up with TRBD1. CDR1 and CDR2 from the germline V gene are SGHRS and YFSETQ. The CDR3 is made up of 14 amino acids. Germline trimming cut 0 bases from V and 5 bases from J; bases unmatched to any gene: 4. CDR3 in amino acids: CASSLGDSRTEAFF. CDR3 coding DNA: TGCGCCAGCAGCTTGGGGGACAGTAGGACTGAAGCTTTCTTT.

The genes are TRBV5-6 and TRBJ2-4; TRBD1 matches 7 bases. Per the germline V gene, CDR1 is SGHDT and CDR2 is YYEEEE. CDR3 size: 14 residues. The ends lost 2 bases at V and 8 bases at J; junction bases unmatched: 7. The CDR3 here is CASSFRTGDDIQYF. The CDR3 DNA is TGTGCCAGCAGCTTCAGGACAGGCGATGACATTCAGTACTTC.

The gene calls are TRBV30 and TRBJ2-1; D is undetermined. The germline V gene encodes CDR1 GTSNPN and CDR2 SVGIG (reference sequence). CDR3 length: 11 residues. Trimming shortened V by 4 bases and J by 16 bases, and 17 bases separated the two germline ends. The CDR3 DNA sequence: TGTGCCTGGACGGGTGGCAGCCTCTCCTTCTTC. Amino acids: CAWTGGSLSFF. Filled out from reference TRBV30 and TRBJ2-1, the complete variable domain reads SQTIHQWPATLVQPVGSPLSLECTVEGTSNPNLYWYRQAAGRGLQLLFYSVGIGQISSEVPQNLSASRPQDRQFILSSKKLLLSDSGFYLCAWTGGSLSFFGPGTRLTVL.

This clonotype has more than one count but fewer than ten. The chain recombines TRBV11-1 with TRBJ2-7, with 8 bases lining up with TRBD1. The trim removed 2 bases at V and 4 bases at J, leaving 4 bases unmatched. Germline V gene sequence: CDR1 SGHAT, CDR2 FQDESV (reference sequence). There are 14 residues in the CDR3. The CDR3 DNA is TGTGCCAGCAGCTTATCACAGGGGGAGTACGAGCAGTACTTC. Protein sequence: CASSLSQGEYEQYF. Complete variable domain (other parts from reference TRBV11-1 and TRBJ2-7): EAEVAQSPRYKITEKSQAVAFWCDPISGHATLYWYRQILGQGPELLVQFQDESVVDDSQLPKDRFSAERLKGVDSTLKIQPAELGDSAMYLCASSLSQGEYEQYFGPGTRLTVT.

A few counts support this clonotype. The chain carries TRBV14 and TRBJ2-1; either TRBD1 or TRBD2 may supply D (6 bases each). V lost 3 bases to trimming and J lost 3 bases, with 18 bases between them. Germline V CDR1 and CDR2: SGHDN, FVKESK. The CDR3 runs 17 residues. The CDR3 protein is CASSQVRGRGGYNEQFF. CDR3 coding DNA: TGTGCCAGCAGCCAGGTCCGGGGGCGAGGTGGCTACAATGAGCAGTTCTTC.

This clonotype was detected many times. The CDR3 DNA reads TGCAGTGCTCCCCGAGGTAGGGGCTACGGAAGCAATCAGCCCCAGCATTTT. Protein product: CSAPRGRGYGSNQPQHF. The rearrangement joins TRBV20-1 to TRBJ1-5; tentatively, D is TRBD1 (5 bases). The CDR3 is 17 amino acids. The V end was cut by 5 bases, the J end by 1 base, with 21 bases between. CDR1 DFQATT and CDR2 SNEGSKA come from the germline V gene (reference sequence).

The table lists this clonotype with many counts. The chain links TRBV11-3 to TRBJ2-1, with D possibly TRBD1 on 5 matching bases. This CDR3 is built from 13 residues. V was trimmed by 5 bases and J by 9 bases, leaving 14 bases between them. CDR1 is SGHNT and CDR2 is YENEEA in the germline V gene. The CDR3 bases are TGTGCCAGCAGCCCCGAAGGAAGGGGTGAGCAGTTCTTC. Encoded protein: CASSPEGRGEQFF.

The V gene is TRBV20-1, the J gene TRBJ1-1, with 7 nucleotides matching TRBD1. The CDR3 spans 15 residues. V dropped 8 bases and J dropped 1; count of bases not matched to a gene: 13. Germline V gene sequence: CDR1 DFQATT, CDR2 SNEGSKA (reference sequence). The CDR3 loop reads CSLNRDSGTNTEAFF. Written as DNA, the CDR3 is TGCAGTCTGAATCGGGACAGTGGGACGAACACTGAAGCTTTCTTT.

The chain carries TRBV12-3 or TRBV12-4 and TRBJ2-7, with TRBD1 as a possible D gene (6 bases). There are 12 residues in the CDR3. Trimming left V 5 bases short and J 3 bases short, with 8 bases between. Here the CDR3 DNA reads TGTGCCAGCAGTGGGGACAACTACGAGCAGTACTTC. Translating it yields CASSGDNYEQYF.

The chain recombines TRBV6-5 with TRBJ2-1, with 14 bases matching TRBD2. Germline CDR1 and CDR2: MNHEY and SVGAGI. V gave up 0 bases and J gave up 8 bases; unmatched junction bases: 3. This CDR3 is 16 amino acids long. CDR3 in DNA: TGTGCCAGCAGTTACTCCGGGACTAGCGGGAGTTATGAGCAGTTCTTC. It yields the protein CASSYSGTSGSYEQFF.

This clonotype has just a few counts. This rearrangement joins TRBV20-1 to TRBJ1-5; D might be TRBD1 (5 bases). CDR1 and CDR2 from the germline V gene are DFQATT and SNEGSKA (reference sequence). Trimming pared 5 bases from V and 0 bases from J, leaving 8 bases between. This CDR3 has 13 amino acids. The CDR3 DNA sequence: TGCAGTGCTCAGACAGTTAGCAATCAGCCCCAGCATTTT. This codes for CSAQTVSNQPQHF.

The rearrangement uses TRBV20-1 and TRBJ2-1, with 14 bases fitting TRBD2. Germline CDR1 reads DFQATT; CDR2 reads SNEGSKA (reference sequence). The length of the CDR3 is 19 residues. J gave up 0 bases and V 0 bases, and 7 bases lay outside the gene matches. CDR3 in DNA: TGCAGTGCTAGAGAAGGACTAGCGGGAGGACTAAGCTCCTACAATGAGCAGTTCTTC. This gives the protein CSAREGLAGGLSSYNEQFF.

The J gene is TRBJ1-1, the V gene TRBV5-4, with unresolved D. V lost 5 bases to trimming and J lost 1 base, with 12 bases between them. Germline CDR1 reads SGHNT; CDR2 reads YYREEE (reference sequence). The CDR3 is 14 amino acids. For the CDR3, the DNA is TGTGCCAGCAGTCCAGACACAAAGAACACTGAAGCTTTCTTT. Protein sequence: CASSPDTKNTEAFF. The whole variable domain, remainder taken from reference TRBV5-4 and TRBJ1-1, is ETGVTQSPTHLIKTRGQQVTLRCSSQSGHNTVSWYQQALGQGPQFIFQYYREEENGRGNFPPRFSGLQFPNYSSELNVNALELDDSALYLCASSPDTKNTEAFFGQGTRLTVV.

This clonotype has only a few counts. This chain joins TRBV6-1 and TRBJ2-7; 8 bases are a match to TRBD1. The J segment lost 2 bases and the V segment lost 10 bases, leaving 7 bases of the junction unmatched. Germline values: CDR1 MNHNS, CDR2 SASEGT. There are 13 residues in the CDR3. This CDR3 reads CATKNRGAYEQYF. The CDR3, as DNA: TGTGCCACAAAAAACAGGGGGGCCTACGAGCAGTACTTC.

The table lists this clonotype with a few counts. The V call is TRBV12-2, the J call TRBJ2-5; the table calls TRBD1, which could not be checked here. TRBV12-2 is noted as a pseudogene. The CDR3 is 16 amino acids. The CDR3 bases are TGTGCAAGTCGCTTAGGGGGACAGGAGAACCAAGAGACCCAGTACTTC. Its protein is CASRLGGQENQETQYF.

The rearrangement links TRBV9 to TRBJ2-1, with 13 bases lining up with TRBD2. Germline CDR1 and CDR2: SGDLS and YYNGEE. This CDR3 contains 19 residues. With 3 bases clipped from V and 0 bases from J, the junction kept 9 bases outside the gene matches. The CDR3 is CASSGPGLAGLSSYNEQFF. CDR3 nucleotides: TGTGCCAGCAGCGGACCGGGACTAGCGGGACTAAGCTCCTACAATGAGCAGTTCTTC.

CDR3 DNA: TGTGCCAGCAGAGCAGGGGGATCTGAAGCTTTCTTT. Residues: CASRAGGSEAFF. The chain uses TRBV6-6 and TRBJ1-1; 7 bases map to TRBD1. V dropped 6 bases and J dropped 6; count of bases not matched to a gene: 4. The CDR3 has 12 residues. Germline values: CDR1 MNHNY, CDR2 SVGAGI (reference sequence).

V gene TRBV20-1 combines with J gene TRBJ2-1, with D maybe TRBD1 (7 bases). The V gene lost 2 bases and the J gene lost 0 bases, with 8 bases spanning the gap. Germline V CDR1 and CDR2: DFQATT, SNEGSKA (reference sequence). The CDR3 is 14 residues long. The CDR3 sequence is CSARQGGSYNEQFF. CDR3 DNA: TGCAGTGCTAGACAGGGGGGCTCCTACAATGAGCAGTTCTTC.

The CDR3 region has the DNA TGTGCCAGCAGCCGTTTCGGGGACTACGAGCAGTACTTC. It is translated as CASSRFGDYEQYF. The gene calls are TRBV6-6 and TRBJ2-7; maybe TRBD2 (5 bases). The CDR3 length is 13 residues. The V and J ends lost 6 bases and 3 bases respectively, with 12 bases between them. Germline loops: CDR1 MNHNY, CDR2 SVGAGI (reference sequence).

The rearrangement links TRBV29-1 to TRBJ1-4, with TRBD1 as a possible D gene (5 bases). Per the germline V gene, CDR1 is SQVTM and CDR2 is ANQGSEA. The CDR3 spans 13 residues. Trimming shortened V by 3 bases and J by 8 bases, and 13 bases separated the two germline ends. The CDR3 loop reads CSVEPGRGEKLFF. Written as DNA, the CDR3 is TGCAGCGTTGAGCCAGGGAGGGGCGAAAAACTGTTTTTT.

This clonotype was counted only a few times. The chain carries TRBV4-3 and TRBJ1-5; the D is unclear. Germline V gene sequence: CDR1 LGHNA, CDR2 YSLEER. The CDR3 covers 16 residues. V was cut by 0 bases and J by 4 bases, with 13 bases left in between. The CDR3 reads CASSQDVMVGNQPQHF. CDR3 DNA sequence: TGCGCCAGCAGCCAAGATGTAATGGTAGGGAATCAGCCCCAGCATTTT.